The sequence of this T cell receptor (beta chain) was determined in a study of cytomegalovirus exposure and HLA in healthy donors. The study, taken as a whole, reports: In an earlier analysis, productive rearrangement rates for most beta V segments clustered near 87% or 30%. In vitro data verified a few CMV-associated chains as specific for CMV antigens.

This clone was observed once. Its antigen remains unidentified. The PCR used 60 Vbeta and 13 Jbeta primers. The repertoire was sequenced with immunoSEQ multiplex PCR; TCRdb's copy has only in-frame clones and lacks some. The sample has some 140,000 clones, less than 85% seen once. The sequence was collected from a woman aged 45-59 years in good health and CMV-seropositive. Sequencing used PBMCs.

CDR3: CASSPQTGANTGELFF. The CDR3 region has the DNA TGCGCCAGCAGCCCACAAACAGGGGCGAACACCGGGGAGCTGTTTTTT. The chain recombines TRBV4-3 with TRBJ2-2; 7 bases align to TRBD1. After removal of 4 bases from V and 0 bases from J, the junction contained 5 bases not matched to a gene. The CDR3 contains 16 residues. The germline V gene has CDR1 LGHNA and CDR2 YSLEER.